Listed below are T cell receptor beta chains from one sample, sequenced in a study of T cells after somatic rescue of genetic block. Produced via immunoSEQ multiplex PCR; TCRdb's table is partial and in-frame only. The sample holds around 100,000 clones; around 90% are singletons and the top ten take roughly 1.5%. Material for sequencing was peripheral blood mononuclear cells (PBMCs). The receptors derive from a woman aged 18-35 years. CDR3s include the opening cysteine and the closing phenylalanine or tryptophan. The D gene is left open where the match is weak. Where a row states a size, it is once, few, many or the class of an expanded clone; other rows omit it.

16	NA	TRBD2	TRBV5-4	TRBJ2-3	TGTGCCAGCAGCTTGGTTAGCGGGGACTCCACAGATACGCAGTATTTT	CASSLVSGDSTDTQYF
14	once	TRBD1	TRBV18	TRBJ2-7	TGTGCCAGCTCACCGGGACAGGGTCGCTACGAGCAGTACTTC	CASSPGQGRYEQYF
16	NA	NA	TRBV7-2	TRBJ1-6	TGTGCCAGCAGCTCCCCAGGGGTGAGCGGGAGATCACCCCTCCACTTT	CASSSPGVSGRSPLHF
14	NA	TRBD1	TRBV7-3	TRBJ1-1	TGTGCCAGCAGCTACGACAGGGTGGGCACTGAAGCTTTCTTT	CASSYDRVGTEAFF
14	few	NA	TRBV9	TRBJ1-5	TGTGCCAGCAGCTTCCGGGACACCAATCAGCCCCAGCATTTT	CASSFRDTNQPQHF
16	NA	TRBD2	TRBV5-4	TRBJ2-2	TGTGCCAGCAGCTCAGCGGGGGGGCGGATTACCGGGGAGCTGTTTTTT	CASSSAGGRITGELFF
12	NA	NA	TRBV15	TRBJ2-1	TGTGCCACCAGAGACGGCTACAATGAGCAGTTCTTC	CATRDGYNEQFF
16	once	NA	TRBV5-6	TRBJ1-4	TGTGCCAGCAGTTTTTGGCGTTGGGGGCGCAGTGAAAAACTGTTTTTT	CASSFWRWGRSEKLFF
15	NA	NA	TRBV9	TRBJ1-3	TGTGCCAGCAGCGTTACAGGGAGCTCTGGAAACACCATATATTTT	CASSVTGSSGNTIYF
17	NA	TRBD1	TRBV28	TRBJ2-7	TGTGCCAGCAGTTCCCCTGGGGGGACAGGGAGCACCTACGAGCAGTACTTC	CASSSPGGTGSTYEQYF